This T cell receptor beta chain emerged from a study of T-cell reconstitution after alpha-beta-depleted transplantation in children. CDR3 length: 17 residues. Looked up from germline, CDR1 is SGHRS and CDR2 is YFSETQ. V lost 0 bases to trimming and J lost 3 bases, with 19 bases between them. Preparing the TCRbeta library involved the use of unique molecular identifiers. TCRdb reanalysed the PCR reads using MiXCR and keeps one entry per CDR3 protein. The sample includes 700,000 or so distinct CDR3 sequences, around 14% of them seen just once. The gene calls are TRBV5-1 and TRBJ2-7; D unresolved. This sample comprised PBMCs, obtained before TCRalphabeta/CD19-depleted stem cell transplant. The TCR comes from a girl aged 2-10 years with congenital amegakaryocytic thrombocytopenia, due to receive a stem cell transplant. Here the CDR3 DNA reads TGCGCCAGCAGCTTGGTCTCTGAACGAGGAGCTAACTACGAGCAGTACTTC. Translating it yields CASSLVSERGANYEQYF.